This T cell receptor (beta chain) is drawn from a study of T cells in Graves' hyperthyroidism and ophthalmopathy (dated by TCRdb to between 2017 and 2020). Concerning the study at large: Peripheral blood was collected at initial diagnosis, before any treatment. To identify TCR V-J signatures that set the groups apart, the researchers used a discovery cohort of 100 or so patients, made up of 40 to 45 with Graves' ophthalmopathy and some 56 with stable Graves' hyperthyroidism. An independent validation cohort of fewer than 20 hyperthyroidism patients and roughly 16 patients who later progressed to ophthalmopathy tested prospective prediction of ophthalmopathy. The 75 to 100 discovery patients were divided at random into training and test sets in a 7:3 ratio. The study also compared thyroid tissue and blood T-cell repertoires from more than 5 Graves' hyperthyroidism patients. After blood sampling, hyperthyroidism patients were treated with methimazole at a starting dose of 30 mg daily, and ophthalmopathy patients were treated with high-dose intravenous methylprednisolone. TCR Vbeta CDR3 sequencing of around 130 peripheral blood samples (43 ophthalmopathy, about 74 hyperthyroidism and some 17 progressor patients) is reported in the paper. The investigation overall reported the following: Most expanded thyroid clonotypes (frequency above 0.001) were also detected in blood, suggesting blood repertoires may reflect thyroid immune responses. No statistical method was used to fix the sample size in advance, and group allocation was not hidden from the investigators. In validation, progression to ophthalmopathy was predicted by the model with approximately 67% sensitivity and about 72% specificity, a median of around 6.5 months before onset. A model built on a 13 V-J signature distinguished ophthalmopathy from stable hyperthyroidism, reaching roughly 88% sensitivity and about 81% specificity in cross-validation and 80%/75% in testing.

Amplification of TCR beta CDR3 regions was carried out from RNA transcripts. The first round of RT-PCR for the TCR CDR3 was performed with the HTBI primer set and the Qiagen OneStep RT-PCR kit. Libraries were constructed in a second round of multiplex PCR, after which size selection and purification were performed. Paired-end sequencing of the libraries was performed with 100 bp reads on an Illumina HiSeq2000. The original methods were these. SOAPnuke was used to process the raw data, removing reads that contained adapters or uncalled bases, had a mean Phred below 15, or lacked an exact match to the constant primer or identifier. High-quality paired reads were merged with COPE v1.2.5, and unique nucleotide sequences were defined as clonotypes. MiTCR v1.1 was used to align clonotypes to the IMGT TRBV, TRBD and TRBJ reference segments. Analysis was restricted to V-J combinations with a frequency above 0.0001, which covered roughly 99% of repertoires. The TCS score was defined as the ratio of F50 (clonal expansion) to E x V (chaos), calculated using BLOSUM62-based TCRdist between CDR3 peptides within each V-J. Welch's t-statistics and random forest reduced roughly 500 V-J features to 13, which were used in a naive Bayes classifier (R e1071). TCRdb's own reprocessing of the public reads used fastp at Q25 and MiXCR and kept productive beta chains. Rows with a matching CDR3 protein are joined into one entry that keeps the most common DNA and genes. The V and J calls follow TCRdb's processing rather than the paper's. This sample has about 380,000 distinct CDR3 sequences in its table, and more than 12% of those were observed once. In total, the top ten clones hold roughly 21% of the sample.

Moderately to severely active disease, a Clinical Activity Score of at least 3, a NOSPECS grade of at least 4, and a duration under 3 months were present in ophthalmopathy patients. Patients with uncontrolled infections, other autoimmune diseases, pregnancy or lactation were excluded. Clinical symptoms, serum thyroxine and TRAb, thyroid ultrasound, and orbital computed tomography formed the basis for the diagnoses. Ficoll-Paque density gradient centrifugation was used to isolate PBMCs from around 10 ml of fresh peripheral blood. Trizol reagent was used to extract total RNA, and RNA quality was then checked on an Agilent 2100 Bioanalyzer. This clonotype showed up just a few times. Its antigen specificity is not known. Per-nucleotide qualities are absent, and no much larger clonotype sits a single base away. This TCR came from a woman in her twenties or thirties with Graves' ophthalmopathy. Sequencing was performed on blood.

The DNA is as follows: TGCGCCAGCAGTAGACCCCCGGACACTGAAGCTTTCTTT. It specifies CASSRPPDTEAFF. The rearranged segments are TRBV10-1 and TRBJ1-1; the D gene is not confidently resolved. The V and J ends are trimmed by 5 bases and 3 bases, leaving 10 bases between them. As encoded in the germline V gene (reference sequence), CDR1 is WNHNN while CDR2 is SYGVQD. The CDR3 covers 13 residues, taking in both the cysteine and the phenylalanine. Of the read, only the CDR3 DNA is kept; its 39 bases are in frame from base 1.